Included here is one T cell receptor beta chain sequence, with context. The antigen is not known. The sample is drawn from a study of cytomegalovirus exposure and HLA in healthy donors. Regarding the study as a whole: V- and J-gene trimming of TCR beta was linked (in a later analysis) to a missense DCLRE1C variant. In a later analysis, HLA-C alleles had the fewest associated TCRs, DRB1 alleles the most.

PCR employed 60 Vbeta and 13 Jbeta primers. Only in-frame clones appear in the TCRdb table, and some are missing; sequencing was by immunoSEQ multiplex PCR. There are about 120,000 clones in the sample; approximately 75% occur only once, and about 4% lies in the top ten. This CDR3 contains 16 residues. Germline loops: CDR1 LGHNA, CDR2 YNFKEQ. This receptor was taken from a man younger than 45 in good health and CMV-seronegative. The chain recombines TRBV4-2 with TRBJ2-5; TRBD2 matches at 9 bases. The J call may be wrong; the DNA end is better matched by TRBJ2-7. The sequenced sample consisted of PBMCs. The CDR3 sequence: CASSQVAAGGPYEQYF. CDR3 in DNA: TGTGCCAGCAGCCAAGTGGCGGCGGGGGGGCCCTACGAGCAGTACTTC.